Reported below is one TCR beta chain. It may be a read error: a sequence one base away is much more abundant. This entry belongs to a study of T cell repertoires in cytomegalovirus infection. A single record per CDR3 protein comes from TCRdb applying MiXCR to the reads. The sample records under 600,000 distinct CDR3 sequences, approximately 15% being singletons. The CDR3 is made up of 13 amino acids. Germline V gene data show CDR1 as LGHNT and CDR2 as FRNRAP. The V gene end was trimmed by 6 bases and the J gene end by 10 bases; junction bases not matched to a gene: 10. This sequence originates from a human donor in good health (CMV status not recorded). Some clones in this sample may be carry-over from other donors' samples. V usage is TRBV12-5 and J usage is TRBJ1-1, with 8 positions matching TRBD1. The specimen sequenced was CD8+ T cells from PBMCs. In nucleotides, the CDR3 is TGTGCTAGTGGCCCAGGGGGCGTTCGGGTAGCTTTCTTT. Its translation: CASGPGGVRVAFF.